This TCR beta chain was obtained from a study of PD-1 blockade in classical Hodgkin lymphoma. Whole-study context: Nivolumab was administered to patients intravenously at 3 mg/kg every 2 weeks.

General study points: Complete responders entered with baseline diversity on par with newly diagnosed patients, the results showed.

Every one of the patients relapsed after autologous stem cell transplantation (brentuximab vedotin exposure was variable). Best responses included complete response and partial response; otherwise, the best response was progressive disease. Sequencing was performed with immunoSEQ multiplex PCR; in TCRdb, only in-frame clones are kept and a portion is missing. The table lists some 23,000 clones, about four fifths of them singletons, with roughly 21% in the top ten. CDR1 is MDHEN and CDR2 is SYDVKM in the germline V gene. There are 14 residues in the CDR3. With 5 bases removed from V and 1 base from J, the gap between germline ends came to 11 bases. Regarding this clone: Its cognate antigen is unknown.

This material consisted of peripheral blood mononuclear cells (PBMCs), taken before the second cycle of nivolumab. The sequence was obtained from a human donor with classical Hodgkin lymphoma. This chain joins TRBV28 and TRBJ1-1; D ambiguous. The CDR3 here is CASSLVQKNTEAFF. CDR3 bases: TGTGCCAGCAGTCTCGTCCAAAAGAACACTGAAGCTTTCTTT.